The rows below give T cell receptor beta chains drawn from one sample of a study of blood T cell repertoires in COVID-19. Profiling relied on immunoSEQ multiplex PCR, and the TCRdb table lists in-frame clones only, not all of them. In the table there are 110,000 to 150,000 clones, 84% of which are singletons. The sequencing input was peripheral blood. All receptors come from a human donor in a cohort sampled during active COVID-19. Both conserved end residues are part of each CDR3. A D gene is named only where the DNA matches it firmly. Size is omitted from some rows. Given values are once, few, many or a class for expanded clones.

J: TRBJ1-2; size: NA; V: TRBV15; D: NA; CDR3: CATSRVGQGRGGYTF; DNA: TGTGCCACCAGCAGAGTGGGCCAGGGAAGGGGTGGCTACACCTTC
J: TRBJ1-2; size: NA; V: TRBV19; D: NA; CDR3: CASSNQLGDGYTF; DNA: TGTGCCAGTAGTAATCAACTAGGAGATGGCTACACCTTC
J: TRBJ2-2; size: few; V: TRBV5-1; D: NA; CDR3: CASSLDRPNTGELFF; DNA: TGCGCCAGCAGCTTGGACAGGCCGAACACCGGGGAGCTGTTTTTT
J: TRBJ1-5; size: NA; V: TRBV7-2; D: NA; CDR3: CASSLWTASNQPQHF; DNA: TGTGCCAGCAGCTTATGGACAGCAAGCAATCAGCCCCAGCATTTT
J: TRBJ1-1; size: once; V: TRBV12-3/TRBV12-4; D: NA; CDR3: CASSLGWFAEAFF; DNA: TGTGCCAGCAGTCTTGGCTGGTTCGCTGAAGCTTTCTTT
J: TRBJ2-2; size: few; V: TRBV10-3; D: NA; CDR3: CAISEFIPGQNTGELFF; DNA: TGTGCCATCAGTGAGTTTATTCCGGGACAGAACACCGGGGAGCTGTTTTTT
J: TRBJ2-1; size: NA; V: TRBV7-8; D: TRBD1; CDR3: CASSLARDRGLNEQFF; DNA: TGTGCCAGCAGCTTAGCCCGGGACAGGGGCCTCAATGAGCAGTTCTTC
J: TRBJ2-7; size: NA; V: TRBV3-1/TRBV3-2; D: TRBD1; CDR3: CASSQDRRQGYEQYF; DNA: TGTGCCAGCAGCCAAGATCGGAGACAGGGATATGAGCAGTACTTC
J: TRBJ2-5; size: NA; V: TRBV6-6; D: NA; CDR3: CASSYTTETQYF; DNA: TGTGCCAGCAGTTACACTACGGAGACCCAGTACTTC
J: TRBJ2-1; size: once; V: TRBV4-2; D: TRBD1; CDR3: CASSQDWDRSYNEQFF; DNA: TGTGCCAGCAGCCAAGATTGGGACAGGAGCTACAATGAGCAGTTCTTC
J: TRBJ1-2; size: NA; V: TRBV4-1; D: TRBD1; CDR3: CASSHDRVNGYTF; DNA: TGCGCCAGCAGCCACGACAGGGTCAATGGCTACACCTTC
J: TRBJ1-1; size: NA; V: TRBV5-4; D: TRBD1; CDR3: CASSLGQGAVVNTEAFF; DNA: TGTGCCAGCAGCTTGGGGCAGGGGGCGGTTGTGAACACTGAAGCTTTCTTT
J: TRBJ2-1; size: NA; V: TRBV28; D: TRBD2; CDR3: CASTGAGGQYNEQFF; DNA: TGTGCCAGCACCGGAGCGGGAGGGCAGTACAATGAGCAGTTCTTC
J: TRBJ2-7; size: NA; V: TRBV5-1; D: TRBD1; CDR3: CASSLHPGTGPYEQYF; DNA: TGCGCCAGCAGCTTACACCCCGGGACAGGGCCCTACGAGCAGTACTTC
J: TRBJ1-1; size: NA; V: TRBV5-5; D: NA; CDR3: CASTTLGSSAFF; DNA: TGTGCCAGCACCACTCTCGGGAGTTCGGCTTTCTTT
J: TRBJ2-5; size: NA; V: TRBV5-1; D: NA; CDR3: CASSLLGQEGQETQYF; DNA: TGCGCCAGCAGCTTGTTGGGTCAAGAGGGCCAAGAGACCCAGTACTTC
J: TRBJ1-5; size: NA; V: TRBV3-1/TRBV3-2; D: NA; CDR3: CASSQDFNQPQHF; DNA: TGTGCCAGCAGCCAAGACTTCAATCAGCCCCAGCATTTT
J: TRBJ2-2; size: once; V: TRBV19; D: TRBD2; CDR3: CATTTSSAGTGELFF; DNA: TGTGCCACCACGACTAGCTCGGCGGGTACCGGGGAGCTGTTTTTT
J: TRBJ1-4; size: NA; V: TRBV11-2; D: TRBD1; CDR3: CASRLTGGGREKLFF; DNA: TGTGCCAGCAGACTCACAGGGGGGGGAAGGGAAAAACTGTTTTTT
J: TRBJ1-4; size: NA; V: TRBV29-1; D: TRBD1; CDR3: CSVRGQANEKLFF; DNA: TGCAGCGTTAGAGGACAGGCTAATGAAAAACTGTTTTTT
J: TRBJ2-3; size: NA; V: TRBV5-6; D: TRBD1; CDR3: CASSLGQGGDTQYF; DNA: TGTGCCAGCAGCTTAGGACAGGGGGGAGATACGCAGTATTTT
J: TRBJ2-1; size: NA; V: TRBV29-1; D: NA; CDR3: CSVVGSSYNEQFF; DNA: TGCAGCGTTGTGGGGAGCTCCTACAATGAGCAGTTCTTC
J: TRBJ2-1; size: NA; V: TRBV3-1/TRBV3-2; D: NA; CDR3: CASSQGSKGAANEQFF; DNA: TGTGCCAGCAGCCAAGGTTCGAAAGGCGCGGCTAATGAGCAGTTCTTC
J: TRBJ1-6; size: once; V: TRBV19; D: NA; CDR3: CASLGEGIHF; DNA: TGTGCCAGTTTGGGGGAGGGGATCCACTTT
J: TRBJ2-7; size: NA; V: TRBV7-2; D: TRBD2; CDR3: CASSYASGGTYEQYF; DNA: TGTGCCAGCAGCTATGCTAGCGGGGGGACCTACGAGCAGTACTTC
J: TRBJ1-2; size: NA; V: TRBV6-2/TRBV6-3; D: TRBD1; CDR3: CASSQPGTAYNYGYTF; DNA: TGTGCCAGCAGCCAACCTGGGACAGCGTATAACTATGGCTACACCTTC
J: TRBJ2-7; size: many; V: TRBV5-1; D: TRBD2; CDR3: CASSAQGRGAYEQYF; DNA: TGCGCCAGCAGCGCCCAGGGGCGGGGGGCCTACGAGCAGTACTTC
J: TRBJ1-1; size: NA; V: TRBV5-8; D: NA; CDR3: CASSFTANTEAFF; DNA: TGTGCCAGCAGCTTTACAGCGAACACTGAAGCTTTCTTT